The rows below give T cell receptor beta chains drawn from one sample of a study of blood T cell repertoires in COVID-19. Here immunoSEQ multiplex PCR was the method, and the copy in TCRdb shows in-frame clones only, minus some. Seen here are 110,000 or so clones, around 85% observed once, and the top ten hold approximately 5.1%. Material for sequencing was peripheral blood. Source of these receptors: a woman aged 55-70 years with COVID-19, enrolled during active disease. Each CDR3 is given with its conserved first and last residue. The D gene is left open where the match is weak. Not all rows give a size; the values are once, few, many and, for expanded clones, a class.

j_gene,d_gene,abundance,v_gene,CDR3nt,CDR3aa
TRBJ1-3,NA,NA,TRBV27,TGTGCCAGCAGTCCGGAGGGGTCTTCTGGAAACACCATATATTTT,CASSPEGSSGNTIYF
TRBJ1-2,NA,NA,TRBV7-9,TGTGCCAGCAGCCCCCGGGACAAGAACTATGGCTACACCTTC,CASSPRDKNYGYTF
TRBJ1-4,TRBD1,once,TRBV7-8,TGTGCCAGCAGCCGAGGGTTGGGGACAGGGGTTGAAAAACTGTTTTTT,CASSRGLGTGVEKLFF
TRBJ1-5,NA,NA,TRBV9,TGTGCCAGCAGCGTAGGGGAGCAGAAAATGAGGGTATATAGTCGCAATCAGCCCCAGCATTTT,CASSVGEQKMRVYSRNQPQHF
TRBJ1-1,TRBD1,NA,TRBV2,TGTGCCAGCAGTGGGACAGGAGGTGAGAGGGGTGAAGCTTTCTTT,CASSGTGGERGEAFF
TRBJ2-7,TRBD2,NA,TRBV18,TGTGCCAGCTCACGGACGGGGGGGGCGCAACACGAGCAGTACTTC,CASSRTGGAQHEQYF
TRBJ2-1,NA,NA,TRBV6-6,TGTGCCAGCAGTCTTTCCCCAGACACCGAGCAGTTCTTC,CASSLSPDTEQFF
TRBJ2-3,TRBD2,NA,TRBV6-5,TGTGCCAGCAGTTTGCGGGGGGCGGTAGATACGCAGTATTTT,CASSLRGAVDTQYF
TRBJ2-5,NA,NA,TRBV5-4,TGTGCCAGCACCGCCATGGGGGCGCAAGAGACCCAGTACTTC,CASTAMGAQETQYF
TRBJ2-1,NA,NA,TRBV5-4,TGTGCCAGCAGCTTACAGTCCACCAATGAGCAGTTCTTC,CASSLQSTNEQFF
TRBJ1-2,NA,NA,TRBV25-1,TGTGCCAGCAGTGAATTCTACGAGGTGAACTATGGCTACACCTTC,CASSEFYEVNYGYTF
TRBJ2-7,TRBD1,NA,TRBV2,TGTGCCAGCAACCAACGGACAGGGAACGAGCAGTACTTC,CASNQRTGNEQYF
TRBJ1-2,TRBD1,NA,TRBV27,TGTGCCAGCAGTCCCTCCCTATTGGGACAGGGGGGTAACTATGGCTACACCTTC,CASSPSLLGQGGNYGYTF
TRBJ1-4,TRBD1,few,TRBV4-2,TGTGCCAGCAGCCAAGTAACAGGGGGGAATGAAAAACTGTTTTTT,CASSQVTGGNEKLFF
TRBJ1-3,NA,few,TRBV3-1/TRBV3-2,TGTGCCAGCAGCTTCAGGGGCAGTGGAAACACCATATATTTT,CASSFRGSGNTIYF
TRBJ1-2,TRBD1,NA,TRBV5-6,TGTGCCAGCAGCTTAAGGGACAGGGGATCGTATGGCACCTTC,CASSLRDRGSYGTF
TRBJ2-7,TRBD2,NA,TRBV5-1,TGCGCCAGCAGCCCGGGAGGGCCGGGGGGCCCCACCACGATCGAGCAGTACTTC,CASSPGGPGGPTTIEQYF